The 10 T cell receptor beta chains presented below share a single source sample, sequenced in a study of T-cell memory formation after mild COVID-19. One entry per CDR3 protein results from TCRdb running MiXCR on the 5' RACE reads. The sample comprises roughly 150,000 distinct CDR3 sequences, about 14% of which are singletons, and roughly 15% rests with the top ten. Material for sequencing was PBMCs or a T cell subset sorted from them (not recorded which). The receptors here all came from an adult woman who had mild COVID-19 (a few samples of this study predate the infection). Cell type and time point are not known.

This clonotype was seen more than once but under ten times. V is TRBV20-1 and J is TRBJ2-7; 12 bases are shared with TRBD2. Germline CDR1 is DFQATT and CDR2 is SNEGSKA (reference sequence). The CDR3 spans 15 residues. V trimming: 0 bases; J trimming: 3 bases; junction bases outside the gene matches: 3. CDR3: CSARDTTSGSYEQYF. The CDR3 nucleotides read TGCAGTGCTAGAGATACGACTAGCGGGAGCTACGAGCAGTACTTC.

V usage is TRBV20-1 and J usage is TRBJ1-1; D is unclear. This CDR3 spans 10 amino acids. The ends were cut back, 6 bases at V and 10 bases at J, with 12 bases in the middle. Germline values: CDR1 DFQATT, CDR2 SNEGSKA (reference sequence). CDR3 loop: CSAAGSRAFF. The CDR3 bases are TGCAGTGCCGCGGGGAGCCGAGCTTTCTTT.

V is TRBV6-6 and J is TRBJ2-7; 9 nucleotides line up with TRBD1. The CDR3 is 16 amino acids. Unmatched junction bases numbered 12, after V lost 7 bases and J lost 2 bases. Per germline, CDR1 MNHNY and CDR2 SVGAGI (reference sequence). The CDR3 reads CASNPPDRTGAYEQYF. The DNA of the CDR3 is TGTGCCAGCAACCCACCCGACCGGACAGGGGCCTACGAGCAGTACTTC.

The V gene is TRBV5-1, the J gene TRBJ2-7, with 7 bases aligning to TRBD1. V was pared by 6 bases and J by 0 bases, with 6 bases of the junction left unmatched. The CDR3 sequence is 14 residues long. Per germline, CDR1 SGHRS and CDR2 YFSETQ. The CDR3 bases are TGCGCCAGCACCGTGGACAGGTACTCCTACGAGCAGTACTTC. Translated, it gives CASTVDRYSYEQYF.

This clonotype was found a few times. The chain recombines TRBV3-1 with TRBJ1-2; D remains ambiguous. The CDR3 runs 18 residues. Trimming cost V 2 bases and J 0 bases, with 19 bases left between them. Germline V lookup: CDR1 LGHDT, CDR2 YNNKEL (reference sequence). This chain's CDR3 is CASSQPSRVRAANYGYTF. CDR3 bases: TGTGCCAGCAGCCAACCATCAAGAGTCAGAGCCGCTAACTATGGCTACACCTTC.

This clonotype was observed a few times. V and J are TRBV24-1 and TRBJ2-2, with D possibly being TRBD1 (5 bases). V lost 7 bases, J lost 2 bases, and 10 bases lay in between. Germline CDR1 reads KGHDR; CDR2 reads SFDVKD. There are 14 residues in the CDR3. The CDR3 region has the DNA TGTGCCACCAGGTCTAGGGGAAACACCGGGGAGCTGTTTTTT. This gives the protein CATRSRGNTGELFF.

The CDR3 region has the DNA TGTGCCAGCAGTCCTCCCGGTACTAGCCGCCACCCATCCTACGAGCAGTACTTC. Protein product: CASSPPGTSRHPSYEQYF. V is TRBV7-9 and J is TRBJ2-7; possibly TRBD2 for D (6 bases). This CDR3 is built from 18 residues. Germline CDR1 reads SEHNR; CDR2 reads FQNEAQ (reference sequence). Trimming removed 6 bases at V and 1 base at J, with 25 bases between.

The chain employs TRBV12-3 or TRBV12-4 and TRBJ1-1, with 8 bases that match TRBD1. This CDR3 is 16 amino acids long. J lost 1 base, V lost 7 bases, and 11 bases had no gene match. Written as DNA, the CDR3 is TGTGCCAGCACCCTGGACAGGGTCGTCGGGAACACTGAAGCTTTCTTT. Encoded protein: CASTLDRVVGNTEAFF.

V is TRBV7-9 and J is TRBJ2-1; TRBD2 agrees at 14 bases. J lost 7 bases, V lost 5 bases, and 7 bases had no gene match. Germline loops: CDR1 SEHNR, CDR2 FQNEAQ (reference sequence). The CDR3 is 16 residues long. DNA of the CDR3: TGTGCCAGCAGCCTGGGACTAGCGGGGGCCGATAATGAGCAGTTCTTC. It is translated as CASSLGLAGADNEQFF.

This clonotype was observed a few times. The chain carries TRBV6-6 and TRBJ1-6, with a possible D match to TRBD1 (5 bases). In germline, CDR1 is MNHNY, CDR2 SVGAGI (reference sequence). Trimming shortened V by 7 bases and J by 6 bases, and 10 bases separated the two germline ends. The CDR3 is 13 residues long. CDR3 region: CASTGQVNSPLHF. The CDR3 DNA sequence: TGTGCCAGCACAGGGCAGGTTAATTCACCCCTCCACTTT.